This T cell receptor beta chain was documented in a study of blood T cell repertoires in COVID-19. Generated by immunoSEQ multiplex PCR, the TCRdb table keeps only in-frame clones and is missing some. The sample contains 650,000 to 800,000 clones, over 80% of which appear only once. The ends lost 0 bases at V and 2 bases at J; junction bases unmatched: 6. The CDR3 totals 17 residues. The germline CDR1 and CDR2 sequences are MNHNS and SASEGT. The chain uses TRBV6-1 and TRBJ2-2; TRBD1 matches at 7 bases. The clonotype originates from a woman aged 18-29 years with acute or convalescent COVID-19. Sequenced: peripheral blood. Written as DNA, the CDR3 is TGTGCCAGCAGTGAAGCTACTGGGACAGTTAACACCGGGGAGCTGTTTTTT. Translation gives CASSEATGTVNTGELFF.